These 4 T cell receptor beta chains were all obtained from the same sample, sequenced in a study of OX40 agonist ivuxolimab in advanced cancers. Method: immunoSEQ multiplex PCR; TCRdb's copy keeps in-frame clones and lacks some. There are about 79,000 clones in the sample; around 91% occur only once, and around 0.35% lies in the top ten. This material consisted of CD4+ or CD8+ T cells sorted from blood, taken in a trial of the OX40 agonist ivuxolimab. Source of these receptors: an adult with an advanced solid tumor such as melanoma, head and neck, liver or kidney cancer.

The chain couples TRBV19 to TRBJ2-6, with D unresolved. From germline, CDR1 is LNHDA and CDR2 SQIVND (reference sequence). The CDR3 covers 17 residues. V lost 2 bases, J lost 0 bases, and 11 bases lay in between. The CDR3 DNA is TGTGCCAGTAGTATACGCGGAACGAGCTCTGGGGCCAACGTCCTGACTTTC. This encodes CASSIRGTSSGANVLTF. Based on the CDR3 plus reference TRBV19 and TRBJ2-6, the full variable domain is DGGITQSPKYLFRKEGQNVTLSCEQNLNHDAMYWYRQDPGQGLRLIYYSQIVNDFQKGDIAEGYSVSREKKESFPLTVTSAQKNPTAFYLCASSIRGTSSGANVLTFGAGSRLTVL.

The chain links TRBV18 to TRBJ2-5; TRBD1 might be the D (5 bases). Trimming left V 5 bases short and J 1 base short, with 8 bases between. The CDR3 consists of 13 residues. CDR1 is KGHSH and CDR2 is LQKENI in the germline V gene. The CDR3 region has the DNA TGTGCCAGCTCAGGGGCCACCCAAGAGACCCAGTACTTC. It encodes CASSGATQETQYF.

This clone was counted a single time. The CDR3 DNA is TGTGCCAGCAGTGAGTCACAGGGGAATCAGCCCCAGCATTTT. This translates into CASSESQGNQPQHF. The chain links TRBV6-1 to TRBJ1-5, with 7 nucleotides matching TRBD1. The CDR3 has 14 amino acids. Trimming cost V 3 bases and J 4 bases; bases outside gene matches: 3. In germline, CDR1 is MNHNS, CDR2 SASEGT.

The chain carries TRBV5-5 and TRBJ2-3; 8 bases line up with TRBD2. This CDR3 spans 15 amino acids. Losses at the gene ends were 6 bases for V and 7 bases for J; bases not matched to a gene: 13. Germline values: CDR1 SGHKS, CDR2 YYEKEE (reference sequence). CDR3: CASTLGAGGKNTQYF. The CDR3 DNA reads as TGTGCCAGCACCCTGGGGGCGGGGGGTAAGAATACGCAGTATTTT.